Below, 17 T cell receptor beta chains from the same sample are listed, as sequenced in a study of T cells in Graves' hyperthyroidism and ophthalmopathy. RNA transcripts gave rise to amplified TCR beta CDR3 regions. When the TCR CDR3 underwent first-round RT-PCR, the HTBI primer set was used. TCRdb re-called the multiplex PCR reads through MiXCR, storing one row per CDR3 protein. The sample has 450,000 to 700,000 distinct CDR3 sequences; around 42% are singletons. Sequenced sample: peripheral blood or thyroid tissue (not recorded which). These receptors originate from an adult woman with Graves' disease, either hyperthyroidism or ophthalmopathy (not recorded which).

The chain carries TRBV7-9 and TRBJ1-2; D gene uncertain. This CDR3 has 12 residues. Per germline, CDR1 SEHNR and CDR2 FQNEAQ (reference sequence). V was shortened by 4 bases and J by 2 bases, with 5 bases between the two germline ends. The CDR3 reads CASSSINYGYTF. For the CDR3, the DNA is TGTGCCAGCAGCTCGATAAACTATGGCTACACCTTC.

The CDR3 nucleotides read TGTGCCAGCAGCCAGGGACAGGAAGGCTACGAGCAGTACTTC. Translating it yields CASSQGQEGYEQYF. The chain is built from TRBV11-2 and TRBJ2-7, with 8 bases that match TRBD1. Germline V gives CDR1 SGHAT, CDR2 FQNNGV. Unmatched junction bases numbered 6, after V lost 5 bases and J lost 3 bases. The CDR3 is 14 amino acids.

This clonotype was counted at least ten times. The CDR3 protein is CASSYSTGAQPQHF. CDR3 bases: TGTGCCAGCAGTTACTCGACTGGGGCTCAGCCCCAGCATTTT. The V gene is TRBV6-5, the J gene TRBJ1-5, with D maybe TRBD1 (5 bases). Germline V gene lookup returns CDR1 MNHEY and CDR2 SVGAGI. The CDR3 is made up of 14 amino acids. V lost 0 bases and J lost 6, with 9 bases in between.

The CDR3 region has the DNA TGTGCCAGCAGCGTACAGGGGTGGGGTCAGCCCCAGCATTTT. This sequence encodes CASSVQGWGQPQHF. The rearrangement joins TRBV7-2 to TRBJ1-5, with 7 bases fitting TRBD1. Germline CDR1 and CDR2: SGHTA and FQGNSA. CDR3 size: 14 residues. With 5 bases clipped from V and 6 bases from J, the junction kept 7 bases outside the gene matches.

Ten or more counts support this clonotype. The chain links TRBV2 to TRBJ2-5; 8 nucleotides match TRBD1. The ends lost 1 base at V and 6 bases at J; junction bases unmatched: 10. This CDR3 has 16 amino acids. Germline V gene sequence: CDR1 SNHLY, CDR2 FYNNEI. The CDR3 protein is CASSEGAGGALKTQYF. Here the CDR3 DNA reads TGTGCCAGCAGTGAAGGGGCAGGGGGCGCGTTAAAGACCCAGTACTTC.

This clonotype was observed many times. The chain uses TRBV19 and TRBJ1-1; D is uncertain. This CDR3 is 14 amino acids long. Trimming pared 3 bases from V and 1 base from J, leaving 9 bases between. Germline values: CDR1 LNHDA, CDR2 SQIVND (reference sequence). DNA of the CDR3: TGTGCCAGTAGTATGAGGTCAACGAACACTGAAGCTTTCTTT. Translation gives CASSMRSTNTEAFF.

CDR3 loop: CASRGTSNYEQYF. For the CDR3, the DNA is TGTGCCAGCCGGGGGACAAGTAACTACGAGCAGTACTTC. The V call is TRBV2, the J call TRBJ2-7; the D call may be TRBD1 or TRBD2 (6 bases each). Trimming shortened V by 8 bases and J by 3 bases, and 14 bases separated the two germline ends. The CDR3 totals 13 residues. CDR1 and CDR2 from the germline V gene are SNHLY and FYNNEI.

This rearrangement joins TRBV29-1 to TRBJ1-2; 7 bases line up with TRBD1. This CDR3 region has 13 residues. V gave up 6 bases and J gave up 8 bases; unmatched junction bases: 12. The germline V gene encodes CDR1 SQVTM and CDR2 ANQGSEA. The CDR3 is CSVLRDRLTGYTF. CDR3 coding DNA: TGCAGCGTGCTCCGGGACAGACTGACGGGCTACACCTTC.

This clonotype was detected only a few times. This chain joins TRBV4-1 and TRBJ1-1, with D perhaps TRBD1 (5 bases). Between the trimmed V and J ends, which lost 4 bases and 7 bases, there was a span of 16 bases. Germline CDR1 and CDR2: MGHRA and YSYEKL. The CDR3 length is 14 residues. The CDR3 here is CASSPTGGNVEAFF. Written as DNA, the CDR3 is TGCGCCAGCAGCCCAACGGGGGGGAATGTTGAAGCTTTCTTT.

In the case of this clonotype: A read error may be the cause here, since a much bigger clone is one base away. The chain has TRBV5-1 and TRBJ2-5; D is unresolved. CDR1 is SGHRS and CDR2 is YFSETQ in the germline V gene. This CDR3 spans 15 amino acids. This CDR3 is CASRLSGAYQETRYF. In DNA form, the CDR3 reads TGCGCCAGCCGGTTGAGTGGCGCTTACCAAGAGACCCGGTACTTC.

A remark on this clonotype: Relative to the germline gene, one junction end is altered; a read error may explain this. The chain employs TRBV2 and TRBJ1-5; 9 nucleotides line up with TRBD1. The CDR3 totals 15 residues. From germline, CDR1 is SNHLY and CDR2 FYNNEI. Here the CDR3 DNA reads TGTGCCAGCAGGTGGACAGGGGTAAGCAATCAGCTCCAGCATTTT. Translation gives CASRWTGVSNQLQHF.

The rearrangement joins TRBV15 to TRBJ1-5, with unresolved D. V gave up 11 bases and J gave up 14 bases, with 25 bases separating them. The V gene's germline CDR1 is LNHNV and CDR2 YYDKDF (reference sequence). The CDR3 extends over 13 amino acids. The CDR3 DNA sequence: TGTGCCGCCAAAAGGTACGGGAGCGCCTACGAGCATTTT. Amino acid sequence: CAAKRYGSAYEHF.

V is TRBV2 and J is TRBJ2-5, with no clear D. Trimming removed 6 bases at V and 9 bases at J, with 14 bases between. The germline gives CDR1 SNHLY, CDR2 FYNNEI. This CDR3 is 12 amino acids long. This CDR3 reads CASSVERQPQYF. The CDR3 DNA sequence: TGTGCCAGCAGCGTGGAAAGGCAGCCCCAGTACTTC.

In its sample, this clonotype was seen a few times. The chain has TRBV10-3 and TRBJ1-2; 8 bases are a match to TRBD1. V lost 7 bases and J lost 8; bases outside the gene matches: 18. Germline V CDR1 and CDR2: ENHRY, SYGVKD. This CDR3 spans 16 amino acids. In DNA, the CDR3 is TGTGCCATCACAGATGGACAGGGCCTTTCAATGAGGGGCTACACCTTC. Translation gives CAITDGQGLSMRGYTF.

This clonotype was recorded a few times. The chain joins TRBV7-8 to TRBJ2-7; 12 bases fit TRBD1. This CDR3 is 15 amino acids long. Germline V gene data show CDR1 as SGHVS and CDR2 as FQNEAQ. With V trimmed by 3 bases and J by 3 bases, 3 bases remained unmatched. CDR3 DNA sequence: TGTGCCAGCAGCTTCCGGGACAGGGGGCTCTACGAGCAGTACTTC. This translates into CASSFRDRGLYEQYF. The full variable domain, with the rest looked up from reference TRBV7-8 and TRBJ2-7, is GAGVSQSPRYKVAKRGQDVALRCDPISGHVSLFWYQQALGQGPEFLTYFQNEAQLDKSGLPSDRFFAERPEGSVSTLKIQRTQQEDSAVYLCASSFRDRGLYEQYFGPGTRLTVT.

The V and J genes are TRBV2 and TRBJ1-5, with 8 bases identical to TRBD1. The length of the CDR3 is 15 residues. The V gene end was trimmed by 7 bases and the J gene end by 2 bases; junction bases not matched to a gene: 7. Germline lookup yields CDR1 SNHLY and CDR2 FYNNEI. This CDR3 reads CASKEETGGNQPQHF. The CDR3 coding sequence is TGTGCCAGCAAGGAGGAGACAGGGGGCAATCAGCCCCAGCATTTT.

This clonotype was found once. J is TRBJ2-3 and V is TRBV7-9, with TRBD1 identical over 7 bases. CDR1 is SEHNR, CDR2 FQNEAQ, per germline (reference sequence). The ends lost 5 bases at V and 3 bases at J; junction bases unmatched: 5. CDR3 length: 14 amino acids. The CDR3 DNA reads as TGTGCCAGCAGCCCCCCGGACAGGACAGATACGCAGTATTTT. It yields the protein CASSPPDRTDTQYF.